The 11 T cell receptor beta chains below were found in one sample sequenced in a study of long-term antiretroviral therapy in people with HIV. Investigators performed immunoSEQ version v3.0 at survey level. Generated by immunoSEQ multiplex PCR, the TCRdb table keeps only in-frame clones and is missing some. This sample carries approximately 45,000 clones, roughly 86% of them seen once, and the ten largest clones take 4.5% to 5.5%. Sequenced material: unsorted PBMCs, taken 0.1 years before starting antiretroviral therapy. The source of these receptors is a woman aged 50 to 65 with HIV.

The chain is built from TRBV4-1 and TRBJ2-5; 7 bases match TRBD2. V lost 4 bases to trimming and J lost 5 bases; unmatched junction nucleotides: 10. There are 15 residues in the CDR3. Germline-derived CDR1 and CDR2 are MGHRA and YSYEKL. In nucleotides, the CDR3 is TGCGCCAGCAGCCCTGGGGAGGGGTGGAGGGAGACCCAGTACTTC. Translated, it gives CASSPGEGWRETQYF.

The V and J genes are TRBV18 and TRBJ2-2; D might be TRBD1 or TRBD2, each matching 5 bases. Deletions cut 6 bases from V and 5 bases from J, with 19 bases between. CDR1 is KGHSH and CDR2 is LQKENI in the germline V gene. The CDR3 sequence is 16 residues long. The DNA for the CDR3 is TGTGCCAGCTCCTTTTGGGACCTCTCAAGGACCGGGGAGCTGTTTTTT. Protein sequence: CASSFWDLSRTGELFF. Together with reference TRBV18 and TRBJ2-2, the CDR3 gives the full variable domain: NAGVMQNPRHLVRRRGQEARLRCSPMKGHSHVYWYRQLPEEGLKFMVYLQKENIIDESGMPKERFSAEFPKEGPSILRIQQVVRGDSAAYFCASSFWDLSRTGELFFGEGSRLTVL.

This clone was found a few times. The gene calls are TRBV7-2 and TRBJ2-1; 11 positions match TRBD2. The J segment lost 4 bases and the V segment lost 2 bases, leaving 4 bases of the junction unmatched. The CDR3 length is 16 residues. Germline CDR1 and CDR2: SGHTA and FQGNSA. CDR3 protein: CASSLQRLAGYNEQFF. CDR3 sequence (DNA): TGTGCCAGCAGCTTACAAAGACTAGCGGGGTACAATGAGCAGTTCTTC.

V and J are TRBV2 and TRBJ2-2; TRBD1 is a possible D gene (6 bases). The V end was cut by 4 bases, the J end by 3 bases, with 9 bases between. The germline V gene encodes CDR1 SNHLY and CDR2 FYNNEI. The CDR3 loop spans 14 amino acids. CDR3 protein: CASSVSGDTGELFF. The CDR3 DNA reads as TGTGCCAGCAGTGTGTCAGGGGACACCGGGGAGCTGTTTTTT.

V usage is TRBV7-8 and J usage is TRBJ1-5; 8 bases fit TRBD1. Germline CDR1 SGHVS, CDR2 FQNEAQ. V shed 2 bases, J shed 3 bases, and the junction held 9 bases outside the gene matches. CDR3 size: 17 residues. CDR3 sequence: CASSLRWSGGFNQPQHF. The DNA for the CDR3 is TGTGCCAGCAGCTTACGATGGTCAGGGGGCTTCAATCAGCCCCAGCATTTT.

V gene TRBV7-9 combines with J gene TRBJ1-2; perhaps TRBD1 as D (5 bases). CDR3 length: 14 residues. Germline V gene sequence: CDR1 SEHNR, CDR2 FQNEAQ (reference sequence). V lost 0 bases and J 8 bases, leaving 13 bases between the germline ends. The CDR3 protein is CASSLAGRVEGYTF. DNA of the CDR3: TGTGCCAGCAGCTTAGCGGGCAGGGTGGAAGGCTACACCTTC.

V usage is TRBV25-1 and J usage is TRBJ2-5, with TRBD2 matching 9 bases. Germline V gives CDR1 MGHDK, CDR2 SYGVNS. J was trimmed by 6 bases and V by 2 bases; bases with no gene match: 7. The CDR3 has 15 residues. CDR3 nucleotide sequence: TGTGCCAGCAGTGAACTAGCGGGGTACGCAAAGACCCAGTACTTC. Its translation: CASSELAGYAKTQYF.

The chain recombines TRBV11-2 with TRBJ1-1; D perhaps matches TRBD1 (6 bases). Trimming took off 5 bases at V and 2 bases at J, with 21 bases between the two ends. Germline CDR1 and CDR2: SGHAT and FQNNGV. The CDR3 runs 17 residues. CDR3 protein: CASSGRWGAQLNTEAFF. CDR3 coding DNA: TGTGCCAGCAGCGGAAGATGGGGGGCCCAACTCAACACTGAAGCTTTCTTT.

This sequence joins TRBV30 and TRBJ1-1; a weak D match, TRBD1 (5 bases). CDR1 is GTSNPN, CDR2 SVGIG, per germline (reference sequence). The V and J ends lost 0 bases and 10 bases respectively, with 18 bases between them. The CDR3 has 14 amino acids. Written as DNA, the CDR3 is TGTGCCTGGAGTGTGGGCCCCGGGGACGGGCGAGCTTTCTTT. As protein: CAWSVGPGDGRAFF. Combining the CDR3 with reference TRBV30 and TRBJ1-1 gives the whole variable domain SQTIHQWPATLVQPVGSPLSLECTVEGTSNPNLYWYRQAAGRGLQLLFYSVGIGQISSEVPQNLSASRPQDRQFILSSKKLLLSDSGFYLCAWSVGPGDGRAFFGQGTRLTVV.

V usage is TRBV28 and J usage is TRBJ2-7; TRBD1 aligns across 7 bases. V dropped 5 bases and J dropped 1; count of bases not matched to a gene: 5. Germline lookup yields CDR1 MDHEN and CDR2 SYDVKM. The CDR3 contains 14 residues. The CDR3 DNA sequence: TGTGCCAGCAGTCCCCCGGGACAGTCCTACGAGCAGTACTTC. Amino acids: CASSPPGQSYEQYF.

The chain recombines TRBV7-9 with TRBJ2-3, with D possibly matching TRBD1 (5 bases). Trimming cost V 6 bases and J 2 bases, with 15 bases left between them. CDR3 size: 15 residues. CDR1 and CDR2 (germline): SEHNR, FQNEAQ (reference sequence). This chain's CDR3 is CASSSYSGFTDTQYF. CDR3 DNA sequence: TGTGCCAGCAGTTCTTACTCAGGGTTCACAGATACGCAGTATTTT.